A selection of T cell receptor beta chains follows, all from one sample in a study of T-cell reconstitution after alpha-beta-depleted transplantation in children. TCRdb called the PCR reads again in MiXCR, with one record for every CDR3 protein. This sample yields under 350,000 distinct CDR3 sequences, of which almost 10% are seen a single time; about a tenth belongs to the top ten. The sequences come from PBMCs from the stem cell graft donor, collected from the stem cell graft. These receptors were collected from a human donor who donated a stem cell graft to a child with SCID. CDR3s include the opening cysteine and the closing phenylalanine or tryptophan. Each record gives: D gene, clone size, J gene, CDR3 length, V gene, CDR3 DNA, CDR3 protein. D genes are given only for firm matches. Clone size is shown for a subset of rows, as once, few, many or a class of expanded clone.

d_call: TRBD1; clone_size: NA; j_call: TRBJ2-6; cdr3_length: 18; v_call: TRBV2; cdr3_nt: TGTGCCAGCATGCTGTCTGGACAGGGCCCCTCTGGGGCCAACGTCCTGACTTTC; cdr3_aa: CASMLSGQGPSGANVLTF
d_call: NA; clone_size: NA; j_call: TRBJ1-2; cdr3_length: 15; v_call: TRBV10-3; cdr3_nt: TGTGCCATCAGTGATTCCAGGACGCGGGGAGATGGCTACACCTTC; cdr3_aa: CAISDSRTRGDGYTF
d_call: NA; clone_size: NA; j_call: TRBJ2-7; cdr3_length: 15; v_call: TRBV10-2; cdr3_nt: TGCGCCAGCAGTGCCGGTAGCATACCTACCCACGAGCAGTACTTC; cdr3_aa: CASSAGSIPTHEQYF
d_call: NA; clone_size: many; j_call: TRBJ2-2; cdr3_length: 16; v_call: TRBV3-1; cdr3_nt: TGTGCCAGCAGCCAAGAAGGACGGCTGAACACCGGGGAGCTGTTTTTT; cdr3_aa: CASSQEGRLNTGELFF
d_call: NA; clone_size: few; j_call: TRBJ1-4; cdr3_length: 15; v_call: TRBV20-1; cdr3_nt: TGCAGTGCTAGAGATGCCTTGAGGGAAACTGAAAAACTGTTTTTT; cdr3_aa: CSARDALRETEKLFF
d_call: TRBD2; clone_size: NA; j_call: TRBJ2-1; cdr3_length: 16; v_call: TRBV6-2/TRBV6-3; cdr3_nt: TGTGCCAGCAGTTATTTTCTAGCGGGGCCCAACAATGAGCAGTTCTTC; cdr3_aa: CASSYFLAGPNNEQFF
d_call: NA; clone_size: NA; j_call: TRBJ1-1; cdr3_length: 14; v_call: TRBV5-1; cdr3_nt: TGCGCCAGCAGCTTGGCAGGACCCAGCGACGAAGCTTTCTTT; cdr3_aa: CASSLAGPSDEAFF
d_call: NA; clone_size: NA; j_call: TRBJ2-5; cdr3_length: 15; v_call: TRBV5-1; cdr3_nt: TGCGCCAGCAGCTTGGTTCACCTACAATCAGAGACCCAGTACTTC; cdr3_aa: CASSLVHLQSETQYF
d_call: TRBD1; clone_size: few; j_call: TRBJ2-7; cdr3_length: 15; v_call: TRBV4-1; cdr3_nt: TGCGCCAGCAGCCAAAACAGGGGGGCGCCCTACGAGCAGTACTTC; cdr3_aa: CASSQNRGAPYEQYF
d_call: NA; clone_size: NA; j_call: TRBJ1-6; cdr3_length: 16; v_call: TRBV5-1; cdr3_nt: TGCGCCAGCAGCTTCGTGACGGGAAGTCCTAATTCACCCCTCCACTTT; cdr3_aa: CASSFVTGSPNSPLHF
d_call: NA; clone_size: NA; j_call: TRBJ2-1; cdr3_length: 14; v_call: TRBV6-5; cdr3_nt: TGTGCCAGCAGTTACGGGGCTTGGGGCAATGAGCAGTTCTTC; cdr3_aa: CASSYGAWGNEQFF
d_call: TRBD1; clone_size: many; j_call: TRBJ2-7; cdr3_length: 17; v_call: TRBV12-3/TRBV12-4; cdr3_nt: TGTGCCAGCAGTACTACCGGGACAGGGAGACGTTCCTACGAGCAGTACTTC; cdr3_aa: CASSTTGTGRRSYEQYF
d_call: NA; clone_size: NA; j_call: TRBJ1-4; cdr3_length: 16; v_call: TRBV5-1; cdr3_nt: TGCGCCAGCAGTACCGGACAGAAGGGGACTAATGAAAAACTGTTTTTT; cdr3_aa: CASSTGQKGTNEKLFF
d_call: NA; clone_size: NA; j_call: TRBJ2-4; cdr3_length: 14; v_call: TRBV5-1; cdr3_nt: TGCGCCAGCAGATTTCAGGGGACCAAAAACATTCAGTACTTC; cdr3_aa: CASRFQGTKNIQYF
d_call: NA; clone_size: many; j_call: TRBJ1-5; cdr3_length: 15; v_call: TRBV12-3/TRBV12-4; cdr3_nt: TGTGCCAGCAGTTTAAGGGAACTTAGCAATCAGCCCCAGCATTTT; cdr3_aa: CASSLRELSNQPQHF
d_call: TRBD1; clone_size: many; j_call: TRBJ2-5; cdr3_length: 14; v_call: TRBV13; cdr3_nt: TGTGCCAGCAGTCCCGGGACAGGGATAGAGACCCAGTACTTC; cdr3_aa: CASSPGTGIETQYF
d_call: NA; clone_size: NA; j_call: TRBJ2-7; cdr3_length: 13; v_call: TRBV6-1; cdr3_nt: TGTGCCAGCAGTGAGGGACGAAACTACGAGCAGTACTTC; cdr3_aa: CASSEGRNYEQYF
d_call: NA; clone_size: NA; j_call: TRBJ2-7; cdr3_length: 14; v_call: TRBV5-6; cdr3_nt: TGTGCCAGCAGCTTGGCTAACTCCAAGTACGAGCAGTACTTC; cdr3_aa: CASSLANSKYEQYF
d_call: NA; clone_size: few; j_call: TRBJ2-6; cdr3_length: 15; v_call: TRBV27; cdr3_nt: TGTGCCAGCAGTCAAATAGGGCCTGGGGCCAACGTCCTGACTTTC; cdr3_aa: CASSQIGPGANVLTF
d_call: NA; clone_size: many; j_call: TRBJ1-1; cdr3_length: 17; v_call: TRBV11-1; cdr3_nt: TGTGCCAGCAGCTTGGCCCGCACCGGGACACCGAACACTGAAGCTTTCTTT; cdr3_aa: CASSLARTGTPNTEAFF
d_call: TRBD2; clone_size: NA; j_call: TRBJ2-7; cdr3_length: 15; v_call: TRBV7-3; cdr3_nt: TGTGCCAGCAGCTTAAGCGGGGGTTTCTCCTACGAGCAGTACTTC; cdr3_aa: CASSLSGGFSYEQYF
d_call: NA; clone_size: NA; j_call: TRBJ2-7; cdr3_length: 14; v_call: TRBV5-1; cdr3_nt: TGCGCCAGCAGCTTGGCGTCAGCTTCCTACGAGCAGTACTTC; cdr3_aa: CASSLASASYEQYF
d_call: NA; clone_size: many; j_call: TRBJ2-3; cdr3_length: 15; v_call: TRBV27; cdr3_nt: TGTGCCAGCAGTTTAACGGGGCGGGGCACAGATACGCAGTATTTT; cdr3_aa: CASSLTGRGTDTQYF
d_call: NA; clone_size: many; j_call: TRBJ2-3; cdr3_length: 13; v_call: TRBV12-3/TRBV12-4; cdr3_nt: TGTGCCAGCAGTTTTATCTCCACAGATACGCAGTATTTT; cdr3_aa: CASSFISTDTQYF
d_call: TRBD2; clone_size: NA; j_call: TRBJ2-4; cdr3_length: 19; v_call: TRBV15; cdr3_nt: TGTGCCACCAGCTCCCGGACTAGCGGGGGAGATATAGCCAAAAACATTCAGTACTTC; cdr3_aa: CATSSRTSGGDIAKNIQYF
d_call: NA; clone_size: NA; j_call: TRBJ2-7; cdr3_length: 14; v_call: TRBV12-3/TRBV12-4; cdr3_nt: TGTGCCAGCAGTTTGGCCGGGTCGTTCGGCGAGCAGTACTTC; cdr3_aa: CASSLAGSFGEQYF
d_call: NA; clone_size: NA; j_call: TRBJ2-1; cdr3_length: 14; v_call: TRBV18; cdr3_nt: TGTGCCAGCTCACCTTCAGGGCCGCGAAATGAGCAGTTCTTC; cdr3_aa: CASSPSGPRNEQFF
d_call: TRBD1; clone_size: NA; j_call: TRBJ1-2; cdr3_length: 14; v_call: TRBV6-5; cdr3_nt: TGTGCCAGCAGTTCCGGGACAGGGCATGATGGCTACACCTTC; cdr3_aa: CASSSGTGHDGYTF
d_call: NA; clone_size: NA; j_call: TRBJ2-2; cdr3_length: 10; v_call: TRBV29-1; cdr3_nt: TGCAGCGTTAGTGGGGGGGAGCTGTTTTTT; cdr3_aa: CSVSGGELFF
d_call: NA; clone_size: few; j_call: TRBJ1-1; cdr3_length: 14; v_call: TRBV10-1; cdr3_nt: TGCGCCAGCAGTGAAACCCAACTGGAGGCTGAAGCTTTCTTT; cdr3_aa: CASSETQLEAEAFF
d_call: NA; clone_size: few; j_call: TRBJ1-1; cdr3_length: 14; v_call: TRBV12-3/TRBV12-4; cdr3_nt: TGTGCCAGCAGCTTAGACACCCTTAATTCGCAAGCTTTCTTT; cdr3_aa: CASSLDTLNSQAFF
d_call: NA; clone_size: few; j_call: TRBJ1-4; cdr3_length: 14; v_call: TRBV3-1; cdr3_nt: TGTGCCAGCAGCCAAGAGGACGGTCGGGAAAAACTGTTTTTT; cdr3_aa: CASSQEDGREKLFF
d_call: NA; clone_size: few; j_call: TRBJ2-2; cdr3_length: 14; v_call: TRBV29-1; cdr3_nt: TGCAGCGCCGGGGAAACAGGGGGGGCCGGGGAGCTGTTTTTT; cdr3_aa: CSAGETGGAGELFF
d_call: TRBD2; clone_size: few; j_call: TRBJ2-7; cdr3_length: 15; v_call: TRBV5-1; cdr3_nt: TGCGCCAGCAGCGAAGGACTAGCGGGGGCCTACGAGCAGTACTTC; cdr3_aa: CASSEGLAGAYEQYF
d_call: NA; clone_size: few; j_call: TRBJ1-2; cdr3_length: 12; v_call: TRBV20-1; cdr3_nt: TGCAGTGCTAGAGAACCTAACTATGGCTACACCTTC; cdr3_aa: CSAREPNYGYTF
d_call: TRBD1; clone_size: few; j_call: TRBJ2-5; cdr3_length: 15; v_call: TRBV12-3/TRBV12-4; cdr3_nt: TGTGCCAGCAGCCGCGGGACAGGGATAGGGGAGACCCAGTACTTC; cdr3_aa: CASSRGTGIGETQYF
d_call: NA; clone_size: NA; j_call: TRBJ2-5; cdr3_length: 12; v_call: TRBV12-3/TRBV12-4; cdr3_nt: TGTGCCAGCAGTTTAGGGTCCAACACCCAGTACTTC; cdr3_aa: CASSLGSNTQYF
d_call: TRBD1; clone_size: few; j_call: TRBJ1-5; cdr3_length: 19; v_call: TRBV11-1; cdr3_nt: TGTGCCAGCAGCTACATACCGGGACAGGGGGCGCTTGGCAATCAGCCCCAGCATTTT; cdr3_aa: CASSYIPGQGALGNQPQHF
d_call: NA; clone_size: few; j_call: TRBJ1-6; cdr3_length: 15; v_call: TRBV7-8; cdr3_nt: TGTGCCAGCAGCACCATCGGGGGCGGTGAATCACCCCTCCACTTT; cdr3_aa: CASSTIGGGESPLHF
d_call: NA; clone_size: NA; j_call: TRBJ2-1; cdr3_length: 13; v_call: TRBV14; cdr3_nt: TGTGCCAGCAGCCATCCGGGTTCCAATGAGCAGTTCTTC; cdr3_aa: CASSHPGSNEQFF
d_call: NA; clone_size: NA; j_call: TRBJ1-6; cdr3_length: 14; v_call: TRBV20-1; cdr3_nt: TGCAGTGCGCGGACACAGGGCCCGAATTCACCCCTCCACTTT; cdr3_aa: CSARTQGPNSPLHF
d_call: NA; clone_size: few; j_call: TRBJ2-5; cdr3_length: 16; v_call: TRBV5-1; cdr3_nt: TGCGCCAGCAGCGTGACAGACCCGCTGTTGGGGGAGACCCAGTACTTC; cdr3_aa: CASSVTDPLLGETQYF
d_call: TRBD2; clone_size: NA; j_call: TRBJ2-1; cdr3_length: 16; v_call: TRBV20-1; cdr3_nt: TGCAGTGCTAGATGGGGTGTCGGGACTAGCCCTAATGAGCAGTTCTTC; cdr3_aa: CSARWGVGTSPNEQFF
d_call: NA; clone_size: many; j_call: TRBJ2-1; cdr3_length: 15; v_call: TRBV5-1; cdr3_nt: TGCGCCAGCAGCTATGGACAGAGCTCCTACAATGAGCAGTTCTTC; cdr3_aa: CASSYGQSSYNEQFF
d_call: TRBD2; clone_size: many; j_call: TRBJ2-1; cdr3_length: 15; v_call: TRBV5-1; cdr3_nt: TGCGCCAGCAGCTTGGGCGGGGGAACCTACAATGAGCAGTTCTTC; cdr3_aa: CASSLGGGTYNEQFF
d_call: NA; clone_size: NA; j_call: TRBJ2-7; cdr3_length: 15; v_call: TRBV27; cdr3_nt: TGTGCCAGCACCACACGCACGCGGACAGCCTACGAGCAGTACTTC; cdr3_aa: CASTTRTRTAYEQYF
d_call: TRBD1; clone_size: many; j_call: TRBJ2-7; cdr3_length: 15; v_call: TRBV27; cdr3_nt: TGTGCCAGCAGGGCCACCGGGACAGGGTTTTACGAGCAGTACTTC; cdr3_aa: CASRATGTGFYEQYF
d_call: TRBD1; clone_size: NA; j_call: TRBJ1-2; cdr3_length: 14; v_call: TRBV12-3/TRBV12-4; cdr3_nt: TGTGCCAGCAGTTTAGGGACAGGCGGTAATGGCTACACCTTC; cdr3_aa: CASSLGTGGNGYTF
d_call: TRBD1; clone_size: few; j_call: TRBJ2-2; cdr3_length: 17; v_call: TRBV6-1; cdr3_nt: TGTGCCAGCAGTCGCAGGACAGGTTTTGGGAACACCGGGGAGCTGTTTTTT; cdr3_aa: CASSRRTGFGNTGELFF
d_call: TRBD1; clone_size: NA; j_call: TRBJ1-4; cdr3_length: 18; v_call: TRBV4-1; cdr3_nt: TGCGCCAGCAGCCAATTAGGGACAGGGGGTTTTATGGGTGAAGAACTGTTTTTT; cdr3_aa: CASSQLGTGGFMGEELFF
d_call: NA; clone_size: NA; j_call: TRBJ2-5; cdr3_length: 13; v_call: TRBV12-3/TRBV12-4; cdr3_nt: TGTGCCAGCAGGGCCCGATTACAAGAGACCCAGTACTTC; cdr3_aa: CASRARLQETQYF
d_call: NA; clone_size: many; j_call: TRBJ2-5; cdr3_length: 12; v_call: TRBV18; cdr3_nt: TGTGCCAGCTCACCACCGGAGGAGACCCAGTACTTC; cdr3_aa: CASSPPEETQYF
d_call: NA; clone_size: NA; j_call: TRBJ2-5; cdr3_length: 15; v_call: TRBV6-1; cdr3_nt: TGTGCCAGCAGGCGGCAGCTAGGCTACCAAGAGACCCAGTACTTC; cdr3_aa: CASRRQLGYQETQYF
d_call: TRBD1; clone_size: few; j_call: TRBJ2-7; cdr3_length: 14; v_call: TRBV29-1; cdr3_nt: TGCAGCGTTACACCGGGACAGGGTGACTACGAGCAGTACTTC; cdr3_aa: CSVTPGQGDYEQYF
d_call: NA; clone_size: few; j_call: TRBJ1-5; cdr3_length: 14; v_call: TRBV6-2/TRBV6-3; cdr3_nt: TGTGCCAGCGGCCGCCGGGCCGAAAATCAGCCCCAGCATTTT; cdr3_aa: CASGRRAENQPQHF
d_call: NA; clone_size: NA; j_call: TRBJ2-1; cdr3_length: 15; v_call: TRBV6-2/TRBV6-3; cdr3_nt: TGTGCCAGCCGTTTCCAGGGTTATTCCTACAATGAGCAGTTCTTC; cdr3_aa: CASRFQGYSYNEQFF
d_call: NA; clone_size: few; j_call: TRBJ2-7; cdr3_length: 13; v_call: TRBV5-1; cdr3_nt: TGCGCCAGCAGCCCCGACAGACCCTACGAGCAGTACTTC; cdr3_aa: CASSPDRPYEQYF
d_call: NA; clone_size: many; j_call: TRBJ2-1; cdr3_length: 15; v_call: TRBV5-1; cdr3_nt: TGCGCCAGCAGCCAGGGTGGGGTAGAAAACAATGAGCAGTTCTTC; cdr3_aa: CASSQGGVENNEQFF
d_call: TRBD1; clone_size: NA; j_call: TRBJ1-4; cdr3_length: 16; v_call: TRBV5-1; cdr3_nt: TGCGCCAGCAGCTTTCGAACAGGGGTTTCTAATGAAAAACTGTTTTTT; cdr3_aa: CASSFRTGVSNEKLFF
d_call: NA; clone_size: many; j_call: TRBJ2-6; cdr3_length: 15; v_call: TRBV6-5; cdr3_nt: TGTGCCAGCAGTTACTCAGGGGCCGGGGCCAACGTCCTGACTTTC; cdr3_aa: CASSYSGAGANVLTF